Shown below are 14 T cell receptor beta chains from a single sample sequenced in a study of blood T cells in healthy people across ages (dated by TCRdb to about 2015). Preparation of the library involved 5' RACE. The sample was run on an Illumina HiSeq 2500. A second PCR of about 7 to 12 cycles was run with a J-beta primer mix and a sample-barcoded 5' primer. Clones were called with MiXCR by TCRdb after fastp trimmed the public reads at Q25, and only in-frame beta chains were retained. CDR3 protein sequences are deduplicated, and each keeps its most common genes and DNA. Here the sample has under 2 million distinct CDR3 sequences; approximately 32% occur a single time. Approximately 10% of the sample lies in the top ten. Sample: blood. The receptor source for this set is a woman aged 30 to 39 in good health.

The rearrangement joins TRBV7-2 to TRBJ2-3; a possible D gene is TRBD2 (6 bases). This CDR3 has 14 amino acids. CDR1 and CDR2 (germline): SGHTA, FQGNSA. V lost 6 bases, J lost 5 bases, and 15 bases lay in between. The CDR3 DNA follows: TGTGCCAGCAGTCTCGGGTCCGGGGGAGATACGCAGTATTTT. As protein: CASSLGSGGDTQYF.

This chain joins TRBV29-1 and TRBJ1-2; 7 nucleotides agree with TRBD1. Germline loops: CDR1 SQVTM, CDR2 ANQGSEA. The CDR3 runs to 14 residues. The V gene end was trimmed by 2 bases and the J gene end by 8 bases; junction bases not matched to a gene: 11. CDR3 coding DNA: TGCAGCGTTGAATGGGGCAGACTAGGGGGCGGCTACACCTTC. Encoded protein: CSVEWGRLGGGYTF.

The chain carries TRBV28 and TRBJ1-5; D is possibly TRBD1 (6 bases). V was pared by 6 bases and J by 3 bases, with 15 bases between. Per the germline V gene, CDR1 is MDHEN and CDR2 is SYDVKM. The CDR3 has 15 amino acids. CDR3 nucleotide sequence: TGTGCCAGCAGGAAGACAGGCACCTACAATCAGCCCCAGCATTTT. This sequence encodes CASRKTGTYNQPQHF. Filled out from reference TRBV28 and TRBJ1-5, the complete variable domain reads DVKVTQSSRYLVKRTGEKVFLECVQDMDHENMFWYRQDPGLGLRLIYFSYDVKMKEKGDIPEGYSVSREKKERFSLILESASTNQTSMYLCASRKTGTYNQPQHFGDGTRLSIL.

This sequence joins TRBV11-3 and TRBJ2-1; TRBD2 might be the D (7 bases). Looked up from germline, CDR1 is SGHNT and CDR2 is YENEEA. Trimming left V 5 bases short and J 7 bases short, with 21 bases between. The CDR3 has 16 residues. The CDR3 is CASSPGWGGAGNEQFF. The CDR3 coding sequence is TGTGCCAGCAGCCCAGGGTGGGGGGGGGCGGGAAATGAGCAGTTCTTC.

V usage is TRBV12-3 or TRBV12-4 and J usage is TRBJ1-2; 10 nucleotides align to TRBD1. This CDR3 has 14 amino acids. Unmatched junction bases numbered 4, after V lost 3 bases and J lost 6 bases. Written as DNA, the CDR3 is TGTGCCAGCAGTTTTCGGGACAGGGGCCATGGCTACACCTTC. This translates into CASSFRDRGHGYTF.

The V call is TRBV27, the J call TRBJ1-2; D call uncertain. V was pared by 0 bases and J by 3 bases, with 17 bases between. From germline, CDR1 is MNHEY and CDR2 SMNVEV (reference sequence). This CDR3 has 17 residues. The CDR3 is CASSLSPRPGSYYGYTF. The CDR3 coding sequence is TGTGCCAGCAGTTTATCGCCGCGGCCCGGGTCCTACTATGGCTACACCTTC.

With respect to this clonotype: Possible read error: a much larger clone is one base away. Written as DNA, the CDR3 is TGCAGCGTTACCTCTATCCCCCTAGCGGGAGGCCGTGGTGCGCAGTATTTT. Its translation: CSVTSIPLAGGRGAQYF. The V and J genes are TRBV29-1 and TRBJ2-3; TRBD2 aligns across 11 bases. Germline V gene data show CDR1 as SQVTM and CDR2 as ANQGSEA. This CDR3 has 17 residues. With V trimmed by 5 bases and J by 10 bases, 20 bases remained unmatched.

The CDR3: CASSVGRSNSYEQYF. In DNA form, the CDR3 reads TGTGCCAGCAGTGTAGGCAGGTCGAACTCCTACGAGCAGTACTTC. V is TRBV2 and J is TRBJ2-7; no firm D call. Trimming shortened V by 4 bases and J by 0 bases, and 13 bases separated the two germline ends. The CDR3 is 15 residues long. Germline V gene lookup returns CDR1 SNHLY and CDR2 FYNNEI.

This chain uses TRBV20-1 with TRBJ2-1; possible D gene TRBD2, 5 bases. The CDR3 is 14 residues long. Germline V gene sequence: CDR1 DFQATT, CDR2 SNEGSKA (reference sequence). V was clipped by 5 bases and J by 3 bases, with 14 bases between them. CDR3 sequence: CSAGIPGSYNEQFF. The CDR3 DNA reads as TGCAGTGCTGGAATTCCGGGGAGCTACAATGAGCAGTTCTTC.

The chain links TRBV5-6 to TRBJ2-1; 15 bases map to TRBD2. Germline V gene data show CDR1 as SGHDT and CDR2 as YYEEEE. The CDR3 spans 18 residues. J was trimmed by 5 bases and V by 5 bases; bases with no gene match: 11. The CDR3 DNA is TGTGCCAGCAGGGTCGGGACTAGCGGGGGGACTATGGACAATGAGCAGTTCTTC. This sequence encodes CASRVGTSGGTMDNEQFF.

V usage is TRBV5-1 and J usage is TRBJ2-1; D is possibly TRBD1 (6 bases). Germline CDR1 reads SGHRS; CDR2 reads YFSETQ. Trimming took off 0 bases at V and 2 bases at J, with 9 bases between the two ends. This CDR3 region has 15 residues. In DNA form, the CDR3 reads TGCGCCAGCAGCTTGGAGGGGGTGGCCTACAATGAGCAGTTCTTC. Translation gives CASSLEGVAYNEQFF.

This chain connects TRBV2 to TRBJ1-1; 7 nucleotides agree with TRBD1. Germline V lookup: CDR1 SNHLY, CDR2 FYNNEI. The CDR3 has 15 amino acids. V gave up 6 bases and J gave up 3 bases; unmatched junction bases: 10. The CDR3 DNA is TGTGCCAGCAGCGACGATCGGAGGGGGCACACTGAAGCTTTCTTT. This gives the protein CASSDDRRGHTEAFF.

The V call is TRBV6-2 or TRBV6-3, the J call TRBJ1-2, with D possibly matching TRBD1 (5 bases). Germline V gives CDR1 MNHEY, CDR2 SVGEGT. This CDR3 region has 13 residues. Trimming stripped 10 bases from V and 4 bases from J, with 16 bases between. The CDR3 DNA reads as TGTGCCATCAAACCTTCGGGGGGCTATGGCTACACCTTC. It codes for CAIKPSGGYGYTF.

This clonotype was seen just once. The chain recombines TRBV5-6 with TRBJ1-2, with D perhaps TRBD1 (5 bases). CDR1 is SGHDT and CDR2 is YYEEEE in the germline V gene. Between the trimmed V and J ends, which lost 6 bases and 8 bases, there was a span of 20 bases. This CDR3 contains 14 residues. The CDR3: CASIPGPFNTGYTF. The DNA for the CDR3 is TGTGCCAGCATCCCGGGACCTTTTAACACGGGCTACACCTTC.